This TCR beta chain came from a study of somatic mutations in cytotoxic T cells in rheumatoid arthritis. Across the whole study: Blood (under 32 ml EDTA) from each patient was taken right after diagnosis, before any treatment.

The CDR3 consists of 14 residues. Germline V lookup: CDR1 SGHTA, CDR2 FQGTGA. V shed 4 bases and J 5 bases; nucleotides not matched to a gene: 6. Profiling relied on immunoSEQ multiplex PCR, and the TCRdb table lists in-frame clones only, not all of them. The sample contains around 15,000 clones, approximately 84% of which appear only once. This rearrangement joins TRBV7-3 to TRBJ2-5, with 8 bases identical to TRBD2. The receptor was isolated from an adult with rheumatoid arthritis. The sample was CD8+ T cells sorted from blood. The CDR3 spells CASSSRGARETQYF. In nucleotides, the CDR3 is TGTGCCAGCAGCTCGCGGGGGGCCCGGGAGACCCAGTACTTC.